Presented here are 9 T cell receptor beta chains from one specimen sequenced in a study of post-analysis software for immune sequencing data. Study-level results: There were five or six TRBV segments more frequent in patients than controls, and TRBV5-6, TRBV5-1 and TRBV20-1 were among them.

No antigen has been identified for these receptors. Unique molecular identifiers were present in the TCR beta cDNA libraries. TCRdb used MiXCR to reprocess the PCR reads, holding one entry per CDR3 protein. Of approximately 440,000 distinct CDR3 sequences in the sample, under 55% were seen once. Material: blood. The receptors stem from a girl aged 5-17 years with multiple sclerosis.

This clonotype was detected a few times. The chain employs TRBV29-1 and TRBJ2-1, with 9 bases that match TRBD1. Germline V lookup: CDR1 SQVTM, CDR2 ANQGSEA. The CDR3 totals 12 residues. The V gene end was trimmed by 4 bases and the J gene end by 10 bases; junction bases not matched to a gene: 5. The CDR3 reads CSVGQGVKEQFF. The CDR3 coding sequence is TGCAGCGTTGGACAGGGGGTAAAGGAGCAGTTCTTC.

This clonotype was found many times. The chain joins TRBV12-3 or TRBV12-4 to TRBJ1-2; D is undetermined. Trimming took off 3 bases at V and 4 bases at J, with 9 bases between the two ends. There are 13 residues in the CDR3. As DNA, the CDR3 is TGTGCCAGCAGTTTGACGGCCCGCTATGGCTACACCTTC. Translated: CASSLTARYGYTF.

This clonotype has a single count. This chain links TRBV27 with TRBJ2-1; 9 bases are a match to TRBD2. This CDR3 has 16 amino acids. CDR1 is MNHEY, CDR2 SMNVEV, per germline (reference sequence). V lost 5 bases and J lost 7; bases outside the gene matches: 12. CDR3 in DNA: TGTGCCAGCAGTATAAAATTAGCGGGGGTCTGGAATGAGCAGTTCTTC. It is translated as CASSIKLAGVWNEQFF.

The gene calls are TRBV10-3 and TRBJ2-7, with TRBD2 identical over 8 bases. V lost 10 bases to trimming and J lost 3 bases; unmatched junction nucleotides: 8. The CDR3 is 13 residues long. Germline CDR1 is ENHRY and CDR2 is SYGVKD. The CDR3 region is CATSQGTSYEQYF. In DNA form, the CDR3 reads TGTGCCACTAGTCAGGGGACTAGCTACGAGCAGTACTTC.

V is TRBV7-9 and J is TRBJ1-5; no clear D gene. Germline values: CDR1 SEHNR, CDR2 FQNEAQ (reference sequence). Trimming pared 1 base from V and 5 bases from J, leaving 15 bases between. The CDR3 is 16 residues long. CDR3 protein: CASSLDNSVVHQPQHF. Written as DNA, the CDR3 is TGTGCCAGCAGCTTAGATAATTCGGTAGTTCATCAGCCCCAGCATTTT.

In regard to this clonotype: Because the CDR3 is missing its conserved closing phenylalanine or tryptophan, this is likely a read error. The V and J genes are TRBV28 and TRBJ2-4; 13 bases fit TRBD2. V was clipped by 11 bases and J by 0 bases; unmatched bases: 10. CDR3 size: 17 residues. Looked up from germline, CDR1 is MDHEN and CDR2 is SYDVKM. CDR3 residues: CASGTSGKGIAKNIQYV. The CDR3 DNA reads as TGTGCCTCCGGGACTAGCGGGAAAGGAATAGCCAAAAACATTCAGTACGTC.

This clonotype was counted between two and nine times. The rearrangement links TRBV6-5 to TRBJ2-7, with 10 bases matching TRBD1. Germline V gene data show CDR1 as MNHEY and CDR2 as SVGAGI. The CDR3 is 15 residues long. The ends lost 5 bases at V and 2 bases at J; junction bases unmatched: 6. The CDR3 spells CASSHRDRGTYEQYF. The CDR3 coding sequence is TGTGCCAGCAGTCACCGGGACAGGGGAACCTACGAGCAGTACTTC.

The chain uses TRBV19 and TRBJ2-7; 7 positions match TRBD1. V lost 7 bases to trimming and J lost 0 bases; unmatched junction nucleotides: 6. CDR1 and CDR2 (germline): LNHDA, SQIVND (reference sequence). The CDR3 is 14 residues long. CDR3 loop: CASTPRDSSYEQYF. CDR3 in DNA: TGTGCCAGTACCCCAAGGGACAGCTCCTACGAGCAGTACTTC.

Details on this clonotype: An end of the junction does not agree with germline; a read error may underlie this. The chain couples TRBV7-9 to TRBJ2-6; tentatively, D is TRBD1 or TRBD2 (5 bases each). Germline V lookup: CDR1 SEHNR, CDR2 FQNEAQ (reference sequence). This CDR3 has 16 amino acids. DNA of the CDR3: TGTGCCAGCAGCTCTGGGACGGCCTCTAGGGCCAACGTCCTGACTTTC. Protein product: CASSSGTASRANVLTF.